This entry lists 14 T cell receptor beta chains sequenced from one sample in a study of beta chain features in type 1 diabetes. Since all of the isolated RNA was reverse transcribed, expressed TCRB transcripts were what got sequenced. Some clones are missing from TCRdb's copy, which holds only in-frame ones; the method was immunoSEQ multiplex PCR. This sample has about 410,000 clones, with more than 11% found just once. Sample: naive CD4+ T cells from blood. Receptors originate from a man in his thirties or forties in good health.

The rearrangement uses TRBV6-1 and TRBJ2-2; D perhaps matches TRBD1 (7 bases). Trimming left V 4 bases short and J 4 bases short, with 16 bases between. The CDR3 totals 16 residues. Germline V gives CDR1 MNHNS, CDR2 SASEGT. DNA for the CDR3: TGTGCCAGCAGTGCCCAGGGGGGTATTGGCACCGGGGAGCTGTTTTTT. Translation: CASSAQGGIGTGELFF.

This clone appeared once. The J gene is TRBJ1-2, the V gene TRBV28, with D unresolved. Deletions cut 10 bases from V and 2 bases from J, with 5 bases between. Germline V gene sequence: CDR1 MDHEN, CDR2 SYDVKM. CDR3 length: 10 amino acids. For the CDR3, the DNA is TGTGCCATCCAGAACTATGGCTACACCTTC. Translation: CAIQNYGYTF.

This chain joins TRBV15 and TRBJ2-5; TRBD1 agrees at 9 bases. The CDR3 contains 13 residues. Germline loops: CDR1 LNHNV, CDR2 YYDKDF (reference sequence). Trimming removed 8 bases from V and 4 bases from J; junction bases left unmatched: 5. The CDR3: CATGQGPRETQYF. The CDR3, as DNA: TGTGCCACCGGACAGGGGCCCCGAGAGACCCAGTACTTC.

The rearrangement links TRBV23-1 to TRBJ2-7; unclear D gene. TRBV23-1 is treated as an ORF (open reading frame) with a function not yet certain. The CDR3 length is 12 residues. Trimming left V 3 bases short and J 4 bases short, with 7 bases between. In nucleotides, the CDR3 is TGCGCCAGCAGTCAGGCCAGTTACGAGCAGTACGTC. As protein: CASSQASYEQYV.

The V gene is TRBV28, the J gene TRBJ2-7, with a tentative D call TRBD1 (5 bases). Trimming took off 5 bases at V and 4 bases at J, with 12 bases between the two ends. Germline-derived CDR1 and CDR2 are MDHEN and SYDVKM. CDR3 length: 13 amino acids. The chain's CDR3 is CASSRTPHYEQYV. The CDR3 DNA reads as TGTGCCAGCAGTCGGACACCACATTACGAGCAGTACGTC.

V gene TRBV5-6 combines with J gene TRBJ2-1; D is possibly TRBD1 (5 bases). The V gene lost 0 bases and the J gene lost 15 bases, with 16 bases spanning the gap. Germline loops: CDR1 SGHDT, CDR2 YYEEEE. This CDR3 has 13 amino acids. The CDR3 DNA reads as TGTGCCAGCAGCTTGGATACGATGAAGGGGCCGTTCTTC. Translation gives CASSLDTMKGPFF.

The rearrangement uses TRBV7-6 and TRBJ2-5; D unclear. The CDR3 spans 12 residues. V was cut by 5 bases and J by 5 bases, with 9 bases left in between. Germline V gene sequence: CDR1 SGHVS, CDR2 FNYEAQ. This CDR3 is CASSPLGETQYF. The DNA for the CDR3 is TGTGCCAGCAGCCCCCTCGGGGAGACCCAGTACTTC.

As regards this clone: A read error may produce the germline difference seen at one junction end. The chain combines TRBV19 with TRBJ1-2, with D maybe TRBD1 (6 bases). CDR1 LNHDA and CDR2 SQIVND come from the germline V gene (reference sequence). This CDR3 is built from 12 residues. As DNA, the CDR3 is TGTGCCAGTACCCGCCTGGGTCAGGGGCAGGCCTTC. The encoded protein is CASTRLGQGQAF.

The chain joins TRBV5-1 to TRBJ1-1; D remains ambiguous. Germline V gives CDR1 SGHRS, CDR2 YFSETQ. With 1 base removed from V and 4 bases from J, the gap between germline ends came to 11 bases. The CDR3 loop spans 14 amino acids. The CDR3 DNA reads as TGCGCCAGCAGCTTGTCGACCTGGGGCACTGAAGCTTTCTTT. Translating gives CASSLSTWGTEAFF.

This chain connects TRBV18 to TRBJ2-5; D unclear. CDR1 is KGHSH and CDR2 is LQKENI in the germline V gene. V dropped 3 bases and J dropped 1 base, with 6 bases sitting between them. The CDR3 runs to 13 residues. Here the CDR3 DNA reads TGTGCCAGCTCACCTCTGATCCAAGAGACCCAGTACTTC. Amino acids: CASSPLIQETQYF.

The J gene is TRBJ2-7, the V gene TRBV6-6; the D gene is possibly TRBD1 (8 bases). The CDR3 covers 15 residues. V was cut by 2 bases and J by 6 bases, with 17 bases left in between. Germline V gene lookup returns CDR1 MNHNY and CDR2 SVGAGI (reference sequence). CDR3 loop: CASSYTGGRAAEQYV. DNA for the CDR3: TGTGCCAGCAGTTACACAGGGGGGAGGGCCGCCGAGCAGTACGTC.

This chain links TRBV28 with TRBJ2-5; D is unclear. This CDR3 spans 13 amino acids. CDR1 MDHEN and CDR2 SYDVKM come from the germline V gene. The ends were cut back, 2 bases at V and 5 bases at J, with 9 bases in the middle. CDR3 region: CASSLGYRETQYF. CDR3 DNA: TGTGCCAGCAGTTTAGGGTACCGGGAGACCCAGTACTTC.

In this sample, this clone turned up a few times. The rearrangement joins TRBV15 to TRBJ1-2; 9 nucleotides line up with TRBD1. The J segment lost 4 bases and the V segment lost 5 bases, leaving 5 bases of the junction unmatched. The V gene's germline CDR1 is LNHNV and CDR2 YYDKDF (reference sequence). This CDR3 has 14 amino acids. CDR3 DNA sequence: TGTGCCACCAGCGGGGGACAGGGACGCTATGGCTACACCTTC. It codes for CATSGGQGRYGYTF.

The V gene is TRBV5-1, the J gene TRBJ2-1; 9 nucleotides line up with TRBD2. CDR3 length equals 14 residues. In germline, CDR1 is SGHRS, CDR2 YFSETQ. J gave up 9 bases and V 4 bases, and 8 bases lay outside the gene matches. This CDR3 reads CASSPVASGIEQFF. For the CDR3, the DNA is TGCGCCAGCAGCCCGGTGGCTAGCGGGATTGAGCAGTTCTTC.